This T cell receptor (beta chain) was observed in a study of T cell changes during pregnancy in multiple sclerosis (dated by TCRdb to the late 2010s). As for the study more broadly: The study looked at changes in the T cell repertoire across pregnancy in women with multiple sclerosis.

As for this clone: Its antigen specificity is not known. Base qualities are not at hand, and no much larger clone is one base apart.

At the junction V is shortened by 1 base and J by 6 bases; bases outside the gene matches: 24. CDR3 length: 22 amino acids, cysteine to phenylalanine. Just the 66-base CDR3 DNA is kept, in frame starting at base 1. The germline V gene supplies CDR1 SGHTA and CDR2 FQGTGA. Library method: the immunoSEQ multiplex PCR assay. TCRdb carries this immuneACCESS record with in-frame sequences only. Its versions omit some clonotypes, under half of them owing to an unresolved V gene in the studies checked, with the rest unexplained. The sample has 50,000 or so clones on record, 85% to 95% of them singletons. The leading ten clones occupy just under 0.75% of the sample.

The receptor was derived from a female donor with multiple sclerosis, enrolled in a pregnancy study. The rearranged segments are TRBV7-3 and TRBJ2-1, with 10 bases in between that match TRBD2. Source: CD4+ T cells from peripheral blood mononuclear cells, taken in the third trimester of pregnancy. The CDR3: CASSLMGFRSGGVQGSFNEQFF. The nucleotide sequence reads as follows: TGTGCCAGCAGCTTAATGGGGTTTCGCAGCGGGGGGGTACAAGGGTCTTTCAATGAGCAGTTCTTC.